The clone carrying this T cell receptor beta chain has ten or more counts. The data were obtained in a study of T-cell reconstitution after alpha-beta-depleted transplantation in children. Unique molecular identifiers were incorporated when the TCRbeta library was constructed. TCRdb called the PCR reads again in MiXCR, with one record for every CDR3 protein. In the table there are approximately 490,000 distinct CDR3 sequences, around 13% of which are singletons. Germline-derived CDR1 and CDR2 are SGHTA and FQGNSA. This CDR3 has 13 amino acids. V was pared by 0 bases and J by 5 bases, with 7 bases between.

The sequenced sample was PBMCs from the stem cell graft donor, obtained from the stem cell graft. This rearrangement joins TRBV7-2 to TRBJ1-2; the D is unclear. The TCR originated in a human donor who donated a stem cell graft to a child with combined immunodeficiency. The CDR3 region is CASSLAGEYGYTF. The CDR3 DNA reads TGTGCCAGCAGCTTAGCAGGCGAATATGGCTACACCTTC.